These 27 T cell receptor beta chains share one sample of origin, sequenced in a study of cytotoxic CD8 clonotypes in ibrutinib-treated CLL. TCRdb's table, derived via immunoSEQ multiplex PCR, lists solely in-frame clones and lacks some. The table includes approximately 200,000 clones, around 72% detected once. The specimen was PBMCs, collected after 24 months of ibrutinib treatment. The receptors derive from a human donor with chronic lymphocytic leukemia.

The chain carries TRBV2 and TRBJ2-7; TRBD1 agrees at 8 bases. The CDR3 loop spans 15 amino acids. V was clipped by 0 bases and J by 6 bases; unmatched bases: 7. Germline V lookup: CDR1 SNHLY, CDR2 FYNNEI. The CDR3 nucleotides are TGTGCCAGCAGTGAAGCCCTGGACAGGGATGGCGAGCAGTACTTC. Translation: CASSEALDRDGEQYF.

The rearrangement links TRBV7-8 to TRBJ2-7, with TRBD2 as a possible D gene (5 bases). Germline-derived CDR1 and CDR2 are SGHVS and FQNEAQ. The germline V and J ends were trimmed by 5 bases and 0 bases, with 14 bases remaining between them. This CDR3 contains 15 residues. DNA of the CDR3: TGTGCCAGCAGCCCTGAGGACTCCAGCTCCTACGAGCAGTACTTC. This encodes CASSPEDSSSYEQYF. The complete variable domain, with remaining parts taken from reference TRBV7-8 and TRBJ2-7, reads GAGVSQSPRYKVAKRGQDVALRCDPISGHVSLFWYQQALGQGPEFLTYFQNEAQLDKSGLPSDRFFAERPEGSVSTLKIQRTQQEDSAVYLCASSPEDSSSYEQYFGPGTRLTVT.

The J gene is TRBJ2-7, the V gene TRBV11-2; no definite D call. With 4 bases removed from V and 1 base from J, the gap between germline ends came to 14 bases. This CDR3 has 15 amino acids. The germline V gene encodes CDR1 SGHAT and CDR2 FQNNGV. The CDR3 protein is CASSSTPYRSYEQYF. CDR3 bases: TGTGCCAGCAGCTCTACCCCCTATCGGTCCTACGAGCAGTACTTC.

The chain uses TRBV6-1 and TRBJ2-7; D is ambiguous. Trimming removed 5 bases from V and 2 bases from J, with 7 bases in between. The germline gives CDR1 MNHNS, CDR2 SASEGT. CDR3 length equals 12 residues. CDR3 region: CASSPNAYEQYF. The CDR3 DNA follows: TGTGCCAGCAGTCCCAATGCCTACGAGCAGTACTTC.

This clone came up a few times. This rearrangement joins TRBV4-2 to TRBJ1-4; the D gene is possibly TRBD1 (5 bases). The CDR3 contains 16 residues. Trimming shortened V by 1 base and J by 6 bases, and 15 bases separated the two germline ends. Germline assignment: CDR1 LGHNA and CDR2 YNFKEQ. CDR3 sequence: CASSQAGFGGYEKLFF. The CDR3 DNA sequence: TGTGCCAGCAGCCAAGCTGGATTCGGGGGTTATGAAAAACTGTTTTTT.

V gene TRBV7-2 combines with J gene TRBJ2-7; either TRBD1 or TRBD2 may fit D (5 bases each). CDR3 length equals 15 residues. Germline V CDR1 and CDR2: SGHTA, FQGNSA. Trimming took off 5 bases at V and 0 bases at J, with 14 bases between the two ends. CDR3 protein: CASSPGPISSYEQYF. The DNA of the CDR3 is TGTGCCAGCAGCCCGGGGCCGATCAGCTCCTACGAGCAGTACTTC.

The rearrangement uses TRBV5-1 and TRBJ2-5, with D perhaps matching TRBD2 (6 bases). The CDR3 is 15 residues long. Looked up from germline, CDR1 is SGHRS and CDR2 is YFSETQ. Trimming removed 9 bases at V and 2 bases at J, with 20 bases between. The DNA of the CDR3 is TGCGCCACCAAACCCGGGACTCGTGGTCAAGAGACCCAGTACTTC. Amino acid sequence: CATKPGTRGQETQYF.

This chain links TRBV9 with TRBJ1-1, with D perhaps matching TRBD1 (5 bases). There are 14 residues in the CDR3. The V end lost 1 base, the J end lost 1 base, and 8 bases lay between the germline ends. Germline CDR1 and CDR2: SGDLS and YYNGEE. The CDR3 loop is CASSVSGSNTEAFF. CDR3 DNA: TGTGCCAGCAGCGTATCAGGGTCGAACACTGAAGCTTTCTTT.

A word on this clone: At one end the junction does not follow the germline gene, possibly because of a read error. This chain connects TRBV5-4 to TRBJ2-5; 9 bases fit TRBD1. Germline V CDR1 and CDR2: SGHNT, YYREEE (reference sequence). The CDR3 covers 16 residues. This chain's CDR3 is CASSQWTGAQRETQYF. The CDR3 nucleotides read TGCGCCAGCAGCCAATGGACAGGGGCGCAACGTGAGACCCAGTACTTC.

This rearrangement joins TRBV28 to TRBJ2-1, with D perhaps matching TRBD1 (6 bases). V was trimmed by 1 base and J by 4 bases, leaving 17 bases between them. This CDR3 region has 17 residues. Germline CDR1 is MDHEN and CDR2 is SYDVKM. CDR3 DNA sequence: TGTGCCAGCAGTTTATCCGTTTTGTCAGGGGTATACAATGAGCAGTTCTTC. It translates to CASSLSVLSGVYNEQFF.

The V gene is TRBV7-2, the J gene TRBJ1-5; 9 bases are shared with TRBD1. Germline CDR1 SGHTA, CDR2 FQGNSA. The ends lost 5 bases at V and 6 bases at J; junction bases unmatched: 20. The CDR3 extends over 19 amino acids. CDR3 residues: CASSRGRTGVSLGGQPQHF. As DNA, the CDR3 is TGTGCCAGCAGCCGAGGGAGGACAGGGGTATCTTTGGGGGGTCAGCCCCAGCATTTT. Variable domain in full (rest from reference TRBV7-2 and TRBJ1-5): GAGVSQSPSNKVTEKGKDVELRCDPISGHTALYWYRQSLGQGLEFLIYFQGNSAPDKSGLPSDRFSAERTGGSVSTLTIQRTQQEDSAVYLCASSRGRTGVSLGGQPQHFGDGTRLSIL.

The chain carries TRBV25-1 and TRBJ1-4, with 7 nucleotides matching TRBD1. Germline V CDR1 and CDR2: MGHDK, SYGVNS. CDR3 length: 14 amino acids. With V trimmed by 6 bases and J by 5 bases, 6 bases remained unmatched. Here the CDR3 DNA reads TGTGCCAGCAGCAGGACAGGCGAGAATGAAAAACTGTTTTTT. This translates into CASSRTGENEKLFF.

This clone was seen a single time. The chain carries TRBV4-2 and TRBJ2-5; 7 nucleotides line up with TRBD2. This CDR3 spans 17 amino acids. V trimming: 3 bases; J trimming: 3 bases; junction bases outside the gene matches: 13. Germline CDR1 reads LGHNA; CDR2 reads YNFKEQ. CDR3 protein: CASSHYTTGEGEETQYF. The CDR3 DNA reads as TGTGCCAGCAGCCACTATACTACTGGGGAGGGAGAAGAGACCCAGTACTTC.

The chain carries TRBV14 and TRBJ2-7, with D uncertain. Deletions cut 0 bases from V and 3 bases from J, with 9 bases between. Germline-derived CDR1 and CDR2 are SGHDN and FVKESK. The CDR3 covers 14 residues. In nucleotides, the CDR3 is TGTGCCAGCAGCCAAGATCAATTGGGCTACGAGCAGTACTTC. Translation gives CASSQDQLGYEQYF. The variable domain in full, completed from reference TRBV14 and TRBJ2-7, reads EAGVTQFPSHSVIEKGQTVTLRCDPISGHDNLYWYRRVMGKEIKFLLHFVKESKQDESGMPNNRFLAERTGGTYSTLKVQPAELEDSGVYFCASSQDQLGYEQYFGPGTRLTVT.

The chain couples TRBV18 to TRBJ1-1; D may be TRBD1 (6 bases). CDR1 KGHSH and CDR2 LQKENI come from the germline V gene. The CDR3 spans 15 residues. The V gene lost 1 base and the J gene lost 0 bases, with 9 bases spanning the gap. Here the CDR3 DNA reads TGTGCCAGCTCACCACGGACAGAAATGAACACTGAAGCTTTCTTT. Translated: CASSPRTEMNTEAFF.

The chain couples TRBV30 to TRBJ1-1; D ambiguous. The V end lost 0 bases, the J end lost 1 base, and 3 bases lay between the germline ends. Germline V CDR1 and CDR2: GTSNPN, SVGIG (reference sequence). CDR3 length: 12 amino acids. In DNA form, the CDR3 reads TGTGCCTGGAGTGTCTGGAACACTGAAGCTTTCTTT. Amino acid sequence: CAWSVWNTEAFF. The variable domain in full, with the rest retrieved from reference TRBV30 and TRBJ1-1, is SQTIHQWPATLVQPVGSPLSLECTVEGTSNPNLYWYRQAAGRGLQLLFYSVGIGQISSEVPQNLSASRPQDRQFILSSKKLLLSDSGFYLCAWSVWNTEAFFGQGTRLTVV.

The V call is TRBV5-6, the J call TRBJ1-1; weak D call: TRBD1 (6 bases). V was pared by 3 bases and J by 10 bases, with 10 bases between. Looked up from germline, CDR1 is SGHDT and CDR2 is YYEEEE. The CDR3 length is 11 residues. This CDR3 is CASSSQGLAFF. Written as DNA, the CDR3 is TGTGCCAGCAGCTCACAGGGCTTAGCTTTCTTT.

This chain connects TRBV6-5 to TRBJ2-3; D unclear. Trimming removed 4 bases at V and 2 bases at J, with 16 bases between. CDR3 length: 16 amino acids. CDR1 MNHEY and CDR2 SVGAGI come from the germline V gene. CDR3 loop: CASSFVPPPPTDTQYF. The CDR3 nucleotides are TGTGCCAGCAGTTTTGTCCCTCCACCCCCCACAGATACGCAGTATTTT.

The chain links TRBV27 to TRBJ2-3, with TRBD1 as a possible D gene (5 bases). Germline CDR1 is MNHEY and CDR2 is SMNVEV (reference sequence). The CDR3 length is 16 residues. Trimming cost V 7 bases and J 0 bases, with 17 bases left between them. In DNA, the CDR3 is TGTGCCAGCATCCCAGGGCCAGGACAAAGCACAGATACGCAGTATTTT. It yields the protein CASIPGPGQSTDTQYF.

The chain carries TRBV27 and TRBJ2-6; 7 nucleotides line up with TRBD1. J was trimmed by 0 bases and V by 5 bases; bases with no gene match: 7. The CDR3 runs to 17 residues. Germline V lookup: CDR1 MNHEY, CDR2 SMNVEV (reference sequence). CDR3 in amino acids: CASSTKGQRSGANVLTF. Written as DNA, the CDR3 is TGTGCCAGCAGTACAAAGGGACAGCGCTCTGGGGCCAACGTCCTGACTTTC.

V usage is TRBV29-1 and J usage is TRBJ2-1; 15 bases align to TRBD2. V shed 3 bases, J shed 10 bases, and the junction held 1 base outside the gene matches. This CDR3 spans 13 amino acids. In germline, CDR1 is SQVTM, CDR2 ANQGSEA. The CDR3 spells CSVDGTSGREQFF. CDR3 coding DNA: TGCAGCGTTGATGGGACTAGCGGGAGGGAGCAGTTCTTC.

This chain uses TRBV7-8 with TRBJ2-6; D is unresolved. This CDR3 spans 15 amino acids. V was pared by 2 bases and J by 1 base, with 6 bases between. CDR1 and CDR2 from the germline V gene are SGHVS and FQNEAQ. CDR3: CASSLIVSGANVLTF. Here the CDR3 DNA reads TGTGCCAGCAGCTTAATAGTATCTGGGGCCAACGTCCTGACTTTC.

This clone was observed a few times. J is TRBJ2-7 and V is TRBV4-1; D is perhaps TRBD1 (5 bases). The CDR3 is made up of 16 amino acids. Germline V gene lookup returns CDR1 MGHRA and CDR2 YSYEKL. With 1 base removed from V and 0 bases from J, the gap between germline ends came to 13 bases. Here the CDR3 reads CASSQGRGPSSYEQYF. CDR3 sequence (DNA): TGCGCCAGCAGCCAAGGAAGGGGTCCGAGCTCCTACGAGCAGTACTTC.

DNA of the CDR3: TGTGCCAGCAGTTACGTGGCGGGAGTTGGCAATGAGCAGTTCTTC. It codes for CASSYVAGVGNEQFF. V gene TRBV6-5 combines with J gene TRBJ2-1; 7 bases align to TRBD2. The trim removed 2 bases at V and 6 bases at J, leaving 7 bases unmatched. The CDR3 sequence is 15 residues long. Germline CDR1 MNHEY, CDR2 SVGAGI.

The chain recombines TRBV9 with TRBJ1-5, with no clear D. The ends were cut back, 4 bases at V and 0 bases at J, with 11 bases in the middle. This CDR3 is built from 15 residues. Germline-derived CDR1 and CDR2 are SGDLS and YYNGEE. The CDR3 protein is CASSPDGGSNQPQHF. CDR3 DNA sequence: TGTGCCAGCAGCCCCGACGGAGGTAGCAATCAGCCCCAGCATTTT.

The chain links TRBV5-1 to TRBJ2-4, with 7 bases lining up with TRBD1. CDR1 and CDR2 (germline): SGHRS, YFSETQ. V lost 7 bases and J lost 8; bases outside the gene matches: 9. CDR3 length: 13 amino acids. The CDR3 loop reads CASGTEGTDIQYF. The CDR3 bases are TGCGCCAGCGGAACCGAAGGGACAGACATTCAGTACTTC.

This sequence joins TRBV10-3 and TRBJ1-5; 8 nucleotides agree with TRBD1. The CDR3 totals 13 residues. Germline CDR1 reads ENHRY; CDR2 reads SYGVKD. V shed 10 bases, J shed 2 bases, and the junction held 4 bases outside the gene matches. The CDR3 loop is CATTGGGNQPQHF. The CDR3 DNA follows: TGTGCCACCACAGGGGGAGGCAATCAGCCCCAGCATTTT.